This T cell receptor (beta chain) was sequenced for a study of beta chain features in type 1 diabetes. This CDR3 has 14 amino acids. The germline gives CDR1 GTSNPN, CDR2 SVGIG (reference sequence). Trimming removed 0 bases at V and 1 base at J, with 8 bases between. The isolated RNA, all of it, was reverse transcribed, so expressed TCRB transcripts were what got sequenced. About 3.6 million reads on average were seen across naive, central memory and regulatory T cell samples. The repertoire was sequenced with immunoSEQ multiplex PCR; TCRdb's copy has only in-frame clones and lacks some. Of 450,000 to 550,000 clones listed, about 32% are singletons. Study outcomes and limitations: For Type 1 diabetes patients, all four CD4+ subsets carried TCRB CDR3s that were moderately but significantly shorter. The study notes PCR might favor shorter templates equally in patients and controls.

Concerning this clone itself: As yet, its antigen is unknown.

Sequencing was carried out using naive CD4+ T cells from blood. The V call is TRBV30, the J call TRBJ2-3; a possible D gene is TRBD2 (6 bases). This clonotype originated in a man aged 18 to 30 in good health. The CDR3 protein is CAWSVPGGTDTQYF. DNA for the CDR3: TGTGCCTGGAGTGTACCGGGGGGCACAGATACGCAGTATTTT.